These T cell receptor beta chains were read from a single sample in a study of cytomegalovirus exposure and HLA in healthy donors. The method was immunoSEQ multiplex PCR; TCRdb's version includes in-frame clones alone and lacks a portion of them. Among about 120,000 clones listed, roughly 80% were seen once. Sequenced: PBMCs. Receptors originate from a man aged 25-45 years in good health and CMV-seronegative. CDR3s include the opening cysteine and the closing phenylalanine or tryptophan. Fields, in order: J gene, D gene, V gene, clone size, CDR3 DNA, CDR3 protein. A D gene is named only where the DNA matches it firmly. A row's size may be missing; if present it is once, few, many or a size class.

J gene: TRBJ2-2; D gene: TRBD2; V gene: TRBV4-1; clone size: NA; CDR3 DNA: TGCGCCAGCAGCCCCAGGGGTCGGGACGGTCGCGGGGGGCACACCGGGGAGCTGTTTTTT; CDR3 protein: CASSPRGRDGRGGHTGELFF
J gene: TRBJ2-1; D gene: TRBD2; V gene: TRBV5-6; clone size: few; CDR3 DNA: TGTGCCAGCAGCTTTCAAGCGGGGGTTTACAATGAGCAGTTCTTC; CDR3 protein: CASSFQAGVYNEQFF
J gene: TRBJ2-5; D gene: NA; V gene: TRBV7-8; clone size: NA; CDR3 DNA: TGTGCCAGCAGCTTAGGTGTCGGTTCGGGGGACTTC; CDR3 protein: CASSLGVGSGDF
J gene: TRBJ2-3; D gene: TRBD2; V gene: TRBV5-8; clone size: NA; CDR3 DNA: TGTGCCAGCAGCTTGTCGTTGGGACTAGCGGGGGAGACTAGCACAGATACGCAGTATTTT; CDR3 protein: CASSLSLGLAGETSTDTQYF
J gene: TRBJ1-2; D gene: TRBD1; V gene: TRBV6-1; clone size: once; CDR3 DNA: TGTGCCAGCACCCGGACAGGGGTTGGCTACACCTTC; CDR3 protein: CASTRTGVGYTF
J gene: TRBJ2-5; D gene: TRBD2; V gene: TRBV7-9; clone size: NA; CDR3 DNA: TGTGCCAGCAGCCATGTGAGGACTAGCGGGGGCGTACGCCAAGAGACCCAGTACTTC; CDR3 protein: CASSHVRTSGGVRQETQYF
J gene: TRBJ1-3; D gene: NA; V gene: TRBV7-9; clone size: few; CDR3 DNA: TGTGCCAGCAGCTTGGCGGGGGCAGTAGGAAACACCATATATTTT; CDR3 protein: CASSLAGAVGNTIYF
J gene: TRBJ2-5; D gene: NA; V gene: TRBV20-1; clone size: NA; CDR3 DNA: TGCAGTGCTAGAGGGGAGGCCCAGTACTTC; CDR3 protein: CSARGEAQYF
J gene: TRBJ1-2; D gene: NA; V gene: TRBV5-1; clone size: NA; CDR3 DNA: TGCGCCAGCAGCTTGGGTTCAGGGGTAACGTACACCTTC; CDR3 protein: CASSLGSGVTYTF
J gene: TRBJ1-6; D gene: NA; V gene: TRBV9; clone size: NA; CDR3 DNA: TGTGCCAGCAGCGTAACAGGGAATAATTCACCCCTCCACTTT; CDR3 protein: CASSVTGNNSPLHF